At least ten counts were recorded for the clone carrying this T cell receptor beta chain. Its antigen is unknown. This entry is derived from a study of T cell repertoires in cytomegalovirus infection. Study in general: Recently identified HLA-C-restricted CMV epitopes were among the peptides used. Public TCR beta signatures provided an indication of both CMV infection and a matching HLA type. Study-wide results and limits: Clonotype analysis showed dominance of the ex vivo response by HLA-C-restricted CMV-specific TCR beta clonotypes.

MiXCR, run by TCRdb on the reads, gives a single entry per CDR3 protein. The table includes some 900,000 distinct CDR3 sequences, around a third detected once. The CDR3 runs 15 residues. The germline CDR1 and CDR2 sequences are SNHLY and FYNNEI. Trimming cost V 6 bases and J 5 bases; bases outside gene matches: 10. The receptor's source is a human donor in good health (CMV status not recorded). Some clones in this sample may be carry-over from other donors' samples. Sequenced here: cultured CD8+ T cells from PBMCs, sampled from culture after CMV antigen stimulation. The chain uses TRBV2 and TRBJ2-1; 7 nucleotides align to TRBD1. This CDR3 is CASRLIGTANNEQFF. CDR3 in DNA: TGTGCCAGCAGACTGATAGGGACAGCGAACAATGAGCAGTTCTTC.